This passage covers 26 T cell receptor beta chains from one sample sequenced in a study of OX40 agonist ivuxolimab in advanced cancers. Profiling relied on immunoSEQ multiplex PCR, and the TCRdb table lists in-frame clones only, not all of them. The sample has some 140,000 clones; approximately 90% are singletons. The sample here was CD4+ or CD8+ T cells sorted from blood, taken in a trial of the OX40 agonist ivuxolimab. These receptors came from an adult with an advanced solid tumor such as melanoma, head and neck, liver or kidney cancer.

The rearrangement joins TRBV18 to TRBJ2-7; D might be TRBD1 (8 bases). Trimming pared 1 base from V and 2 bases from J, leaving 15 bases between. The CDR3 has 16 residues. CDR1 and CDR2 (germline): KGHSH, LQKENI. CDR3 coding DNA: TGTGCCAGCTCACCACTTACAGGGGGGGCCACCTACGAGCAGTACTTC. It is translated as CASSPLTGGATYEQYF.

J is TRBJ1-2 and V is TRBV27; a possible D gene is TRBD1 (6 bases). This CDR3 spans 12 amino acids. Germline assignment: CDR1 MNHEY and CDR2 SMNVEV (reference sequence). Between the trimmed V and J ends, which lost 7 bases and 2 bases, there was a span of 8 bases. DNA of the CDR3: TGTGCCAGCAAAACAGGGAACTATGGCTACACCTTC. Its translation is CASKTGNYGYTF.

This chain connects TRBV11-3 to TRBJ2-4, with 9 positions matching TRBD2. The V gene's germline CDR1 is SGHNT and CDR2 YENEEA. The CDR3 length is 16 residues. V lost 8 bases and J lost 1; bases outside the gene matches: 9. CDR3 sequence (DNA): TGTGCCAGCCCCCCTAGCGGGAATGGGGCCAAAAACATTCAGTACTTC. This encodes CASPPSGNGAKNIQYF.

The V and J genes are TRBV6-1 and TRBJ2-1, with 9 bases fitting TRBD2. Germline V gene lookup returns CDR1 MNHNS and CDR2 SASEGT. This CDR3 has 15 residues. V dropped 5 bases and J dropped 4; count of bases not matched to a gene: 6. CDR3 in amino acids: CASSSASGKYNEQFF. The CDR3 DNA is TGTGCCAGCAGTTCGGCTAGCGGGAAATACAATGAGCAGTTCTTC.

V and J are TRBV9 and TRBJ2-2; TRBD2 agrees at 10 bases. The CDR3 runs 16 residues. V gave up 2 bases and J gave up 2 bases; unmatched junction bases: 3. The germline gives CDR1 SGDLS, CDR2 YYNGEE. The CDR3 DNA sequence: TGTGCCAGCAGCGTTAGCGGGAGGCTTAACACCGGGGAGCTGTTTTTT. It yields the protein CASSVSGRLNTGELFF.

The chain joins TRBV4-3 to TRBJ1-4, with 7 bases aligning to TRBD1. V was pared by 1 base and J by 8 bases, with 7 bases of the junction left unmatched. Germline loops: CDR1 LGHNA, CDR2 YSLEER. The length of the CDR3 is 15 residues. DNA for the CDR3: TGCGCCAGCAGCCAAGGGGGACAGTTGACCGAAAAACTGTTTTTT. Encoded protein: CASSQGGQLTEKLFF.

This chain connects TRBV6-6 to TRBJ1-6, with D possibly matching TRBD1 (5 bases). CDR3 length: 16 amino acids. Per germline, CDR1 MNHNY and CDR2 SVGAGI (reference sequence). The V and J ends lost 5 bases and 7 bases respectively, with 18 bases between them. The CDR3 sequence is CASSPLGSQGNSPLHF. CDR3 nucleotides: TGTGCCAGCAGTCCTCTCGGGTCCCAGGGCAATTCACCCCTCCACTTT.

The chain recombines TRBV6-5 with TRBJ2-7; D is perhaps TRBD1 (6 bases). Germline CDR1 reads MNHEY; CDR2 reads SVGAGI. V was pared by 6 bases and J by 5 bases, with 20 bases between. The CDR3 is made up of 15 amino acids. CDR3 amino acids: CASSRDRLDLHEQYF. In DNA, the CDR3 is TGTGCCAGCAGCAGAGACAGGTTAGACTTGCACGAGCAGTACTTC.

The chain is built from TRBV13 and TRBJ2-3; TRBD2 aligns across 12 bases. Germline CDR1 and CDR2: PRHDT and FYEKMQ (reference sequence). This CDR3 has 16 residues. V gave up 5 bases and J gave up 5 bases; unmatched junction bases: 8. The CDR3 sequence: CASSRRTSGAQDTQYF. The CDR3 nucleotides read TGTGCCAGCAGCCGACGGACTAGCGGGGCCCAAGATACGCAGTATTTT.

This rearrangement joins TRBV15 to TRBJ1-5, with D possibly matching TRBD1 (5 bases). Germline CDR1 is LNHNV and CDR2 is YYDKDF (reference sequence). The CDR3 loop spans 14 amino acids. V lost 2 bases and J 4 bases, leaving 9 bases between the germline ends. In DNA form, the CDR3 reads TGTGCCACCAGCAGAATAGACAGTAATCAGCCCCAGCATTTT. This encodes CATSRIDSNQPQHF.

The chain carries TRBV2 and TRBJ2-7; 7 bases line up with TRBD1. Per the germline V gene, CDR1 is SNHLY and CDR2 is FYNNEI. The V segment lost 3 bases and the J segment 5 bases; nucleotides outside the gene matches: 7. The CDR3 is made up of 14 amino acids. Written as DNA, the CDR3 is TGTGCCAGCAGTGATCCGACAGGGCGGGACGAGCAGTACTTC. This encodes CASSDPTGRDEQYF.

This clone was recorded a few times. The V gene is TRBV27, the J gene TRBJ2-3; unclear D gene. The CDR3 has 12 residues. Trimming removed 3 bases from V and 4 bases from J, with 5 bases in between. Germline values: CDR1 MNHEY, CDR2 SMNVEV (reference sequence). The CDR3 reads CASSFMSDTQYF. The CDR3 DNA is TGTGCCAGCAGTTTCATGTCAGATACGCAGTATTTT.

The chain employs TRBV9 and TRBJ1-6; TRBD1 matches at 7 bases. CDR1 is SGDLS, CDR2 YYNGEE, per germline. V shed 0 bases, J shed 8 bases, and the junction held 5 bases outside the gene matches. This CDR3 comprises 15 residues. For the CDR3, the DNA is TGTGCCAGCAGCGTAGATAGAACAGGGGATTCACCCCTCCACTTT. Encoded protein: CASSVDRTGDSPLHF.

This clone has a single count. V usage is TRBV9 and J usage is TRBJ1-4, with D perhaps matching TRBD1 (5 bases). V lost 2 bases, J lost 1 base, and 9 bases lay in between. The CDR3 totals 15 residues. Germline-derived CDR1 and CDR2 are SGDLS and YYNGEE. CDR3 DNA: TGTGCCAGCAGCGTTTGGGGGGGAACTAATGAAAAACTGTTTTTT. Its protein is CASSVWGGTNEKLFF.

A few counts support this clone. V is TRBV10-3 and J is TRBJ1-1, with D perhaps matching TRBD1 (5 bases). Germline V lookup: CDR1 ENHRY, CDR2 SYGVKD. V was cut by 0 bases and J by 3 bases, with 14 bases left in between. The CDR3 runs to 16 residues. For the CDR3, the DNA is TGTGCCATCAGTGAGTCTGTTCAGTGGGGGGACACTGAAGCTTTCTTT. Protein: CAISESVQWGDTEAFF.

In this sample, this clone turned up once. The chain combines TRBV11-2 with TRBJ1-2; 9 positions agree with TRBD1. V lost 6 bases to trimming and J lost 4 bases; unmatched junction nucleotides: 6. The V gene's germline CDR1 is SGHAT and CDR2 FQNNGV. The CDR3 sequence is 14 residues long. CDR3 loop: CASSSGTGSYGYTF. For the CDR3, the DNA is TGTGCCAGCAGTTCCGGGACAGGGAGCTATGGCTACACCTTC.

This clone was recorded once. The junction does not match germline at one end; this may be a read error. The rearrangement uses TRBV7-3 and TRBJ2-2; 7 nucleotides align to TRBD1. The germline V gene has CDR1 SGHTA and CDR2 FQGTGA. The CDR3 consists of 15 residues. The CDR3 DNA follows: TGTGCCAGCCGCTTTGCGCCAGGGGGAATCGGGGAGCTGTTTTTT. It codes for CASRFAPGGIGELFF.

This clone was counted once. This sequence joins TRBV6-1 and TRBJ2-7; maybe TRBD2 (6 bases). Trimming took off 2 bases at V and 2 bases at J, with 16 bases between the two ends. Per germline, CDR1 MNHNS and CDR2 SASEGT. The CDR3 is made up of 16 amino acids. The DNA for the CDR3 is TGTGCCAGCAGTGAATCAATCACAGGAGGGGCCTACGAGCAGTACTTC. Its translation is CASSESITGGAYEQYF.

V and J are TRBV28 and TRBJ2-2, with D perhaps TRBD1 (5 bases). The V and J ends lost 3 bases and 2 bases respectively, with 16 bases between them. The CDR3 totals 17 residues. Germline CDR1 reads MDHEN; CDR2 reads SYDVKM. The DNA of the CDR3 is TGTGCCAGCAGTTTTCCAGGGTGGTACCCTAACACCGGGGAGCTGTTTTTT. This translates into CASSFPGWYPNTGELFF.

The chain is built from TRBV18 and TRBJ2-5; 11 nucleotides align to TRBD2. This CDR3 region has 21 residues. Losses at the gene ends were 1 base for V and 0 bases for J; bases not matched to a gene: 16. Germline CDR1 is KGHSH and CDR2 is LQKENI. The CDR3 spells CASSPLGGTSGSSGYQETQYF. The CDR3 nucleotides read TGTGCCAGCTCACCACTGGGCGGGACTAGCGGCAGCTCCGGCTACCAAGAGACCCAGTACTTC.

The rearrangement joins TRBV28 to TRBJ2-7, with D unresolved. The germline CDR1 and CDR2 sequences are MDHEN and SYDVKM. Deletions cut 6 bases from V and 5 bases from J, with 17 bases between. The CDR3 is made up of 14 amino acids. The CDR3, as DNA: TGTGCCAGCAGGGTACCGGGCCCCGCGGACGAGCAGTACTTC. Protein: CASRVPGPADEQYF.

This clone was detected only once. The chain recombines TRBV10-3 with TRBJ2-1; 11 nucleotides agree with TRBD2. V shed 3 bases, J shed 8 bases, and the junction held 12 bases outside the gene matches. The CDR3 extends over 17 amino acids. Looked up from germline, CDR1 is ENHRY and CDR2 is SYGVKD. The CDR3 nucleotides are TGTGCCATCAGTGAAGTGGGGGCTAGCGGGAGGACCTATGAGCAGTTCTTC. It yields the protein CAISEVGASGRTYEQFF.

This rearrangement joins TRBV10-3 to TRBJ1-5; 7 bases align to TRBD1. The V gene end was trimmed by 7 bases and the J gene end by 5 bases; junction bases not matched to a gene: 5. Germline CDR1 reads ENHRY; CDR2 reads SYGVKD. The CDR3 length is 13 residues. CDR3 protein: CAITAGGDQPQHF. The CDR3 region has the DNA TGTGCCATCACCGCAGGGGGGGATCAGCCCCAGCATTTT.

The chain recombines TRBV5-1 with TRBJ1-5, with 9 bases that match TRBD1. The CDR3 loop spans 15 amino acids. The V and J ends lost 0 bases and 7 bases, in that order; junction bases with no gene match: 5. CDR1 is SGHRS, CDR2 YFSETQ, per germline. The CDR3 here is CASSLGTGVDQPQHF. CDR3 in DNA: TGCGCCAGCAGCTTGGGGACAGGGGTAGACCAGCCCCAGCATTTT.

The sample holds one count of this clone. J is TRBJ2-3 and V is TRBV6-5, with D tentatively TRBD2 (5 bases). CDR3 length: 14 amino acids. The germline V gene encodes CDR1 MNHEY and CDR2 SVGAGI. Trimming left V 0 bases short and J 8 bases short, with 12 bases between. The CDR3 spells CASSYSTGIVTQYF. The CDR3 DNA sequence: TGTGCCAGCAGTTACTCGACGGGGATTGTTACGCAGTATTTT.

This clone showed up just once. This chain uses TRBV27 with TRBJ1-5, with 7 bases matching TRBD1. The CDR3 spans 15 residues. The trim removed 5 bases at V and 1 base at J, leaving 5 bases unmatched. Germline CDR1 is MNHEY and CDR2 is SMNVEV (reference sequence). CDR3 in DNA: TGTGCCAGCAGTCGACAGGGCGTGAGCAATCAGCCCCAGCATTTT. Translation gives CASSRQGVSNQPQHF.